This entry is about one TCR beta chain. The antigen is unknown. Each CDR3 protein gets one entry after TCRdb re-called the reads with MiXCR. Of around 49,000 distinct CDR3 sequences in the sample, around a fifth were seen once. This sample is part of a study of T cell repertoires in cytomegalovirus infection. The wider study: Selected CMV epitopes included recently identified HLA-C-restricted ones as well as well-studied HLA-B-restricted ones. TCR beta signatures that were public indicated CMV infection and matching HLA type. Broader study findings: CMV-specific TCR beta clonotypes restricted by HLA-C dominated the ex vivo response.

The CDR3 has 12 residues. V was pared by 1 base and J by 4 bases, with 3 bases between. Germline assignment: CDR1 SEHNR and CDR2 FQNEAQ (reference sequence). This chain uses TRBV7-9 with TRBJ2-3; D gene ambiguous. The sequence derives from a human donor in good health (CMV status not recorded). Some clones in this sample may be carry-over from other donors' samples. The specimen comprised CD8+ T cells from cultured PBMCs, sampled from culture after CMV antigen stimulation. The CDR3 DNA reads as TGTGCCAGCAGCTTAGAGGCAGATACGCAGTATTTT. Translation gives CASSLEADTQYF.